This T cell receptor beta chain derives from a study of blood T cells in healthy people across ages. Isolation of PBMCs gave at least 6 million cells per sample. Together with a sample-barcoded 5' primer, a J-beta primer mix was included in a second PCR lasting roughly 6 to 12 cycles. MiXCR, applied by TCRdb to the 5' RACE reads, yields one record per CDR3 protein. The sample has about 1.5 million distinct CDR3 sequences; roughly 40% are singletons. This TCR derives from a woman under 30 in good health. Sequencing input: blood.

The CDR3 region is CASSGKDRNYGYTF. CDR3 sequence (DNA): TGTGCCAGCAGCGGTAAAGACAGGAACTATGGCTACACCTTC. The chain uses TRBV5-4 and TRBJ1-2; possibly TRBD1 for D (6 bases). Trimming shortened V by 4 bases and J by 2 bases, and 12 bases separated the two germline ends. This CDR3 has 14 residues. The germline V gene encodes CDR1 SGHNT and CDR2 YYREEE (reference sequence).